Listed below are T cell receptor beta chains from one sample, sequenced in a study of beta chain features in type 1 diabetes. The assay was immunoSEQ multiplex PCR, and TCRdb's table has in-frame clones only and misses some. The sample lists 860,000 or so clones, 17% seen once, with around 0.02% in the top ten. Sequencing used naive CD4+ T cells from blood. The source of these receptors is a woman between 18 and 30 years old in good health. Both conserved end residues are part of each CDR3. The D gene is left open where the match is weak. Clone size, where shown, is once, few, many, or a class for clones that have expanded.

D gene | J gene | clone size | CDR3 length | V gene | CDR3 protein | CDR3 DNA
. | TRBJ2-5 | . | 12 | TRBV29-1 | CSVDRLGETQYF | TGCAGCGTTGACAGACTGGGAGAGACCCAGTACTTC
. | TRBJ1-5 | few | 14 | TRBV18 | CASSPAYSNQPQHF | TGTGCCAGCTCTCCAGCCTATAGCAATCAGCCCCAGCATTTT
TRBD2 | TRBJ2-1 | . | 15 | TRBV18 | CASSSGRGFYNEQFF | TGTGCCAGCTCATCCGGGAGGGGGTTCTACAATGAGCAGTTCTTC
TRBD1 | TRBJ2-7 | . | 15 | TRBV12-5 | CASGLPPGQPYEQYF | TGTGCTAGTGGTTTGCCTCCGGGACAGCCCTACGAGCAGTACTTC
. | TRBJ2-2 | . | 15 | TRBV11-1 | CASSLVALGLGELFF | TGTGCCAGCAGCTTAGTGGCCCTGGGCCTAGGGGAGCTGTTTTTT
. | TRBJ2-3 | few | 13 | TRBV2 | CTSKGESTDTQYF | TGTACCAGCAAGGGGGAAAGCACAGATACGCAGTATTTT
. | TRBJ2-7 | few | 17 | TRBV21-1 | CASSKPFRREEWDEQYF | TGTGCCAGCAGCAAACCCTTTCGGCGGGAGGAATGGGACGAGCAGTACTTC
. | TRBJ2-6 | few | 16 | TRBV5-1 | CASSLGSGERANVLTF | TGCGCCAGCAGCTTGGGCTCGGGAGAAAGGGCCAACGTCCTGACTTTC
. | TRBJ1-1 | few | 13 | TRBV7-9 | CASSLAGAVEAFF | TGTGCCAGCAGCTTAGCGGGGGCCGTTGAAGCTTTCTTT
. | TRBJ2-2 | . | 14 | TRBV7-2 | CASSQLLPGGELFF | TGTGCCAGCAGCCAGCTCCTTCCTGGCGGGGAGCTGTTTTTT
. | TRBJ1-4 | . | 16 | TRBV4-3 | CASSQAPRATNEKLFF | TGCGCCAGCAGCCAAGCCCCTCGTGCAACTAATGAAAAACTGTTTTTT
. | TRBJ2-1 | few | 13 | TRBV7-3 | CASSSLPHNEQFF | TGTGCCAGCAGCTCCCTCCCTCACAATGAGCAGTTCTTC
. | TRBJ2-7 | few | 15 | TRBV7-9 | CASSLVPDNSYEQYF | TGTGCCAGCAGCTTAGTTCCAGACAACTCCTACGAGCAGTACTTC
. | TRBJ1-1 | . | 13 | TRBV28 | CASSLRDGYEAFF | TGTGCCAGCAGTTTACGGGACGGCTATGAAGCTTTCTTT